The present TCR beta chain was sequenced within a study of a mutant IDH1 vaccine in newly diagnosed glioma. Study information: Patients were pretreated with radiotherapy, temozolomide, or both, mostly both. Findings and limits, study-wide: Patients mounted vaccine-induced immune responses in around 93% of cases.

Time point in this sample: week 35, safety follow-up. Each vaccine dose was 300 ug of mutant IDH1 20-mer peptide, with topical imiquimod. The vaccination schedule gave patients eight doses in weeks 1, 3, 5, 7, 11, 15, 19 and 23. There were new WHO grade 3 or 4 astrocytomas in the donors, and these were IDH1-mutant and ATRX-lost. This CDR3 is 15 amino acids long. V dropped 2 bases and J dropped 2 bases, with 12 bases sitting between them. Germline V gives CDR1 SGHDT, CDR2 YYEEEE. Sequencing used immunoSEQ multiplex PCR; TCRdb keeps in-frame clones, though not all of them. The sample gives tens of thousands of clones, roughly 79% of which show up once; 4.5% to 6% is in the top ten. Worth noting for this clone: Antigen specificity is unknown.

This chain uses TRBV5-6 with TRBJ2-3, with D tentatively TRBD2 (5 bases). The sample consisted of PBMCs, taken from a glioma patient whose treatment included an IDH1 peptide vaccine. This sequence originates from a man aged 35 to 55 with glioma. The CDR3 DNA is TGTGCCAGCAGCTTCGGAGCGGAGTTCACAGATACGCAGTATTTT. Protein: CASSFGAEFTDTQYF.